The following is a TCR beta chain sequence with its context. The antigen it binds to is not known. No much larger clone is present one base from it, and per-base qualities are unavailable. The library was built by means of 5' RACE. TCRdb names NextSeq 500 as the instrument used. In the TCR library protocol, unique molecular identifiers were attached to individual cDNA molecules to correct for PCR bias and sequencing error. Sequencing covered both TCR alpha and beta chains, and within each sample the abundances of alpha and beta sequences were tightly co-correlated. Per the authors' processing: V gene, J gene and CDR3 annotation of TCR sequences was performed with Decombinator V4. TCRs were defined as expanded if a significant change between any two time points was detected under a Poisson model with p below 0.0001. TCR abundances were normalised to the total number of TCRs sequenced per sample and were expressed as counts per million. MAIT TCRs were defined by TRAV1-2 paired with TRAJ12, TRAJ20 or TRAJ33, and iNKT TCRs by TRAV10 paired with TRAJ18. VDJdb, accessed 1 November 2021, was searched for CMV, EBV and SARS-CoV-2 annotated TCRs, excluding TCRs annotated for multiple antigens. TCRdb reanalyzed the raw reads on its own, using fastp at Q25 for trimming and MiXCR for clone calling, and kept in-frame beta chains. Every CDR3 protein is listed once, alongside the most common genes and DNA of its rows. The V and J calls and clone size come from TCRdb's table, not from the authors' own analysis. For this sample there are about 73,000 distinct CDR3 sequences; about 13% appear just once. The top ten clones comprise about 14% of the sample.

V gives up 5 bases and J gives up 5 bases, and the segment between their germline ends measures 15 bases. The CDR3 starts with the cysteine, ends with the phenylalanine, and has 14 residues. Only the CDR3 DNA is retained, 42 bases long and in frame from the first base. Per the germline V gene, SGHVS is the CDR1 and FNYEAQ is the CDR2. This record belongs to a study of early T cells in non-severe SARS-CoV-2 infection (dated by TCRdb to the early 2020s). Regarding the complete study: TCR sequencing used bulk RNA from unsorted whole blood, so alpha and beta chains could not be paired.

Overall study results and their limits: VDJdb matching was skewed toward anti-spike CD8 responses and likely underestimated virus-specific expansions, missing private and CD4 specificities.

A case-control design nested within a healthcare worker cohort in London, UK, was used, with weekly nasopharyngeal swab PCR tests and blood sampling performed. Healthcare workers were recruited during the week of the UK lockdown, between 23 and 31 March 2020, and followed weekly for up to 16 weeks. The specimen sequenced was whole blood. This chain is built from TRBV7-6 and TRBJ2-5; the D gene is possibly TRBD1, with 5 bases matching. The source of this sequence is an adult who was a healthcare worker with PCR-confirmed SARS-CoV-2 infection or an uninfected control (not recorded which). In nucleotides, the sequence is TGTGCCAGCAGCCTAGGGGTCGGGCATGAGACCCAGTACTTC. Translated, it reads CASSLGVGHETQYF.